This record looks at one TCR beta chain sequence and its context. What it binds is unknown. This sample is drawn from a study of cytomegalovirus exposure and HLA in healthy donors. Findings of the study overall: A later examination showed that TCR association rates differed by HLA locus, with DRB1 most and HLA-C fewest. The study flagged some 170 TCR beta chains as cytomegalovirus-associated.

Researchers ran the PCR with 60 Vbeta and 13 Jbeta primers. This table comes from immunoSEQ multiplex PCR, and its TCRdb copy is limited to in-frame clones, with some not included. The sample records more than 85,000 clones, 60% to 85% being singletons. CDR1 SGDLS and CDR2 YYNGEE come from the germline V gene. With 3 bases clipped from V and 4 bases from J, the junction kept 3 bases outside the gene matches. There are 14 residues in the CDR3. The sequencing input was PBMCs. The chain couples TRBV9 to TRBJ1-5, with 8 bases matching TRBD1. The sequence came from a woman aged 55 to 70 in good health and CMV-seropositive. The CDR3 loop is CASSADRGNQPQHF. CDR3 DNA sequence: TGTGCCAGCAGCGCCGACAGGGGAAATCAGCCCCAGCATTTT.